This T cell receptor beta chain was identified during a study of cytotoxic CD8 clonotypes in ibrutinib-treated CLL. Study-wide findings and caveats: While tracking circulating CD8+ T-cell counts, baseline clonality exceeded that of age-matched healthy donors.

Produced via immunoSEQ multiplex PCR; TCRdb's table is partial and in-frame only. The sample carries some 300,000 clones, about 80% recorded once. Remarks on this clone: What it binds is unknown.

This sequence was found in a human donor with chronic lymphocytic leukemia. Sample: PBMCs, taken before ibrutinib treatment.

CDR3 residues: CAIRGLLTSGTLSSYNEQFF. The CDR3 DNA is TGTGCCATCAGAGGGTTGCTGACTAGCGGGACCCTTAGCTCCTACAATGAGCAGTTCTTC. J is TRBJ2-1 and V is TRBV10-3; 11 bases are a match to TRBD2. The CDR3 contains 20 residues. V lost 6 bases, J lost 0 bases, and 16 bases stayed unmatched. Germline CDR1 and CDR2: ENHRY and SYGVKD.